These T cell receptor beta chains were read from a single sample in a study of blood T cell repertoires in COVID-19. Method: immunoSEQ multiplex PCR; TCRdb's copy keeps in-frame clones and lacks some. The table includes about half a million clones, 70% to 90% detected once. Sequencing input: peripheral blood. These receptors were taken from a human donor in a cohort sampled during active COVID-19. Each CDR3 is given with its conserved first and last residue. A D gene is named only where the DNA matches it firmly. A row's size may be missing; if present it is once, few, many or a size class.

clone size: -
V gene: TRBV30
D gene: -
J gene: TRBJ1-5
CDR3 protein: CAWSVPQAQQPQHF
CDR3 DNA: TGTGCCTGGAGTGTACCACAGGCACAACAGCCCCAGCATTTT

clone size: few
V gene: TRBV7-2
D gene: TRBD1
J gene: TRBJ1-2
CDR3 protein: CASSPKTTGSGYTF
CDR3 DNA: TGTGCCAGCAGTCCTAAAACGACAGGGAGCGGCTACACCTTC

clone size: -
V gene: TRBV25-1
D gene: -
J gene: TRBJ1-3
CDR3 protein: CASSDVGGAGNTIYF
CDR3 DNA: TGTGCCAGCAGTGATGTCGGAGGCGCCGGAAACACCATATATTTT

clone size: -
V gene: TRBV10-3
D gene: TRBD2
J gene: TRBJ2-3
CDR3 protein: CAIKRTSGIGTDTQYF
CDR3 DNA: TGTGCCATCAAACGGACTAGCGGGATAGGCACAGATACGCAGTATTTT

clone size: -
V gene: TRBV19
D gene: TRBD2
J gene: TRBJ2-1
CDR3 protein: CASSIRRTSGLYNEQFF
CDR3 DNA: TGTGCCAGTAGTATTAGAAGGACTAGCGGCCTGTACAATGAGCAGTTCTTC

clone size: -
V gene: TRBV19
D gene: -
J gene: TRBJ1-5
CDR3 protein: CASSIQAWVNQPQHF
CDR3 DNA: TGTGCCAGTAGTATACAGGCTTGGGTCAATCAGCCCCAGCATTTT

clone size: -
V gene: TRBV4-1
D gene: TRBD1
J gene: TRBJ2-7
CDR3 protein: CASSQGQGAYEQYF
CDR3 DNA: TGCGCCAGCAGCCAAGGACAGGGGGCCTACGAGCAGTACTTC

clone size: once
V gene: TRBV18
D gene: TRBD1
J gene: TRBJ2-1
CDR3 protein: CASSPERTGTGAGNEQFF
CDR3 DNA: TGTGCCAGCTCACCCGAGCGAACCGGGACAGGGGCCGGGAATGAGCAGTTCTTC

clone size: -
V gene: TRBV30
D gene: TRBD1
J gene: TRBJ2-3
CDR3 protein: CAWSGGKTGGLSTDTQYF
CDR3 DNA: TGTGCCTGGAGTGGAGGGAAGACAGGGGGCCTGAGCACAGATACGCAGTATTTT

clone size: few
V gene: TRBV5-1
D gene: -
J gene: TRBJ2-5
CDR3 protein: CASSLAGSTNSQETQYF
CDR3 DNA: TGCGCCAGCAGCTTGGCCGGTAGCACAAACTCTCAAGAGACCCAGTACTTC

clone size: -
V gene: TRBV7-8
D gene: -
J gene: TRBJ1-2
CDR3 protein: CASSQEGTPANYGYTF
CDR3 DNA: TGTGCCAGCAGCCAAGAAGGGACTCCAGCTAACTATGGCTACACCTTC

clone size: few
V gene: TRBV2
D gene: TRBD1
J gene: TRBJ1-2
CDR3 protein: CASSLTGYDGYTF
CDR3 DNA: TGTGCCAGCAGTTTGACAGGGTACGATGGCTACACCTTC

clone size: -
V gene: TRBV7-9
D gene: TRBD1
J gene: TRBJ1-6
CDR3 protein: CASSLTGANSPLHF
CDR3 DNA: TGTGCCAGCAGCTTGACAGGGGCCAATTCACCCCTCCACTTT

clone size: -
V gene: TRBV5-1
D gene: -
J gene: TRBJ2-7
CDR3 protein: CASSLEGDSYEQYF
CDR3 DNA: TGCGCCAGCAGCTTAGAAGGGGACTCCTACGAGCAGTACTTC

clone size: -
V gene: TRBV6-2/TRBV6-3
D gene: -
J gene: TRBJ1-6
CDR3 protein: CASSYFALGSPLHF
CDR3 DNA: TGTGCCAGCAGTTACTTCGCGCTTGGTTCACCCCTCCACTTT

clone size: -
V gene: TRBV5-1
D gene: TRBD2
J gene: TRBJ2-5
CDR3 protein: CASRPGLAGGFETQYF
CDR3 DNA: TGCGCCAGCAGACCGGGACTAGCGGGAGGGTTCGAGACCCAGTACTTC

clone size: once
V gene: TRBV30
D gene: -
J gene: TRBJ2-7
CDR3 protein: CAWNLGVSYEQYF
CDR3 DNA: TGTGCCTGGAACCTCGGGGTGTCCTACGAGCAGTACTTC